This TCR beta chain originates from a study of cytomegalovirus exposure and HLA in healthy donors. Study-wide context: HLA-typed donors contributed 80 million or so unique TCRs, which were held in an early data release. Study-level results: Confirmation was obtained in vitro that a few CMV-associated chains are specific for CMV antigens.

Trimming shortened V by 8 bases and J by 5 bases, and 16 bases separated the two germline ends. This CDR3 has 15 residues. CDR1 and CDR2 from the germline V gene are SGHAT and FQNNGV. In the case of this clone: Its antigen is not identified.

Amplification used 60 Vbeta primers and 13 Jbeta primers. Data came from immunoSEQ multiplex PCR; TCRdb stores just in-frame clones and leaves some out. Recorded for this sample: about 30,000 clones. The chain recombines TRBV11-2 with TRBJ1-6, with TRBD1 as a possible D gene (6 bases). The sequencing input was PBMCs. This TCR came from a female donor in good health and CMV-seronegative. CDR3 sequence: CASRPRTVNNSPLHF. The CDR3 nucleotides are TGTGCCAGCCGACCTAGGACAGTGAATAATTCACCCCTCCACTTT.